This T cell receptor beta chain originates from a study of cytomegalovirus exposure and HLA in healthy donors. Findings and limits, study-wide: Researchers catalogued approximately 160 TCR beta chains as cytomegalovirus-associated. The tendency of first-cohort TCR clusters to co-occur in the 120 or so validation repertoires was the finding of a later analysis. Rarity marked most TCR sequences, yet some public TCRs occurred in many donors.

Clones were read by immunoSEQ multiplex PCR, and TCRdb kept only the in-frame ones, dropping some. The table lists about 330,000 clones, about nine tenths of them singletons. About this clone itself: The antigen is not known.

Germline CDR1 MNHNY, CDR2 SVGAGI (reference sequence). After removal of 8 bases from V and 9 bases from J, the junction contained 13 bases not matched to a gene. CDR3 length: 14 residues. The chain employs TRBV6-6 and TRBJ2-7, with 10 bases that match TRBD1. The sequencing input was PBMCs. The sequence came from a woman aged 30 to 39 in good health and CMV-seropositive. CDR3 protein: CASFSTGQGLGQYF. The DNA of the CDR3 is TGTGCCAGCTTCTCTACGGGACAGGGGTTGGGGCAGTACTTC.